The 23 T cell receptor beta chains below all came from one sample that was sequenced in a study of T cell clonotyping in hematopoietic cell transplantation. Produced via immunoSEQ multiplex PCR; TCRdb's table is partial and in-frame only. The sample yields 15,000 to 20,000 clones, over 65% seen once. Source: PBMCs, taken 100 days after allogeneic stem cell transplant. The receptor source for this set is a male patient between 60 and 69 years old who had an allogeneic stem cell transplant from a related donor, so the T cells may come from the graft donor. Some clones in this sample may be carry-over from other donors' samples.

CDR3 coding DNA: TGTGCCAGCAGTGAGGACGGGACCTATAATTCACCCCTCCACTTT. Translated: CASSEDGTYNSPLHF. The chain recombines TRBV7-8 with TRBJ1-6, with D uncertain. The V gene lost 6 bases and the J gene lost 2 bases, with 11 bases spanning the gap. There are 15 residues in the CDR3. In germline, CDR1 is SGHVS, CDR2 FQNEAQ.

J is TRBJ1-1 and V is TRBV6-5, with 7 nucleotides matching TRBD1. V shed 2 bases, J shed 3 bases, and the junction held 3 bases outside the gene matches. The germline V gene encodes CDR1 MNHEY and CDR2 SVGAGI. The CDR3 has 14 amino acids. The CDR3 DNA reads TGTGCCAGCAGTTACCCTGGGACAGACACTGAAGCTTTCTTT. This translates into CASSYPGTDTEAFF.

This rearrangement joins TRBV7-6 to TRBJ1-6, with TRBD1 matching 7 bases. V dropped 4 bases and J dropped 13; count of bases not matched to a gene: 7. The CDR3 has 13 residues. Germline V gene data show CDR1 as SGHVS and CDR2 as FNYEAQ. CDR3 bases: TGTGCCAGCAGCTCCGACAGGGACGCGCCCCTCCACTTT. Translated, it gives CASSSDRDAPLHF.

The genes are TRBV4-3 and TRBJ1-3, with 10 nucleotides matching TRBD1. The CDR3 consists of 17 residues. Germline trimming cut 4 bases from V and 2 bases from J; bases unmatched to any gene: 8. In germline, CDR1 is LGHNA, CDR2 YSLEER. The CDR3 sequence is CASSPKPGQGTGNTIYF. Here the CDR3 DNA reads TGCGCCAGCAGCCCTAAACCGGGACAGGGGACTGGAAACACCATATATTTT.

This sequence joins TRBV2 and TRBJ2-2; 8 bases agree with TRBD1. This CDR3 region has 14 residues. V gave up 6 bases and J gave up 6 bases; unmatched junction bases: 6. Germline CDR1 is SNHLY and CDR2 is FYNNEI. The CDR3 loop reads CASRASGGSGELFF. CDR3 DNA sequence: TGTGCCAGCAGAGCCTCAGGGGGCTCCGGGGAGCTGTTTTTT.

This clone is labeled as large (0.1 to 1%). The V and J genes are TRBV29-1 and TRBJ2-1, with D uncertain. The V gene lost 0 bases and the J gene lost 0 bases, with 12 bases spanning the gap. The CDR3 is 16 amino acids. The germline V gene has CDR1 SQVTM and CDR2 ANQGSEA. The CDR3 reads CSVEDPGYSSYNEQFF. CDR3 bases: TGCAGCGTTGAAGATCCAGGCTATAGCTCCTACAATGAGCAGTTCTTC.

This clone has only a few counts. This rearrangement joins TRBV19 to TRBJ2-7, with a tentative D call TRBD2 (6 bases). Deletions cut 3 bases from V and 0 bases from J, with 12 bases between. CDR1 and CDR2 from the germline V gene are LNHDA and SQIVND (reference sequence). This CDR3 has 15 residues. The CDR3 nucleotides are TGTGCCAGTAGTATGACCACTAGCAGCTCCTACGAGCAGTACTTC. This translates into CASSMTTSSSYEQYF.

V and J are TRBV11-2 and TRBJ1-6, with 8 bases aligning to TRBD1. Germline CDR1 SGHAT, CDR2 FQNNGV. The CDR3 loop spans 14 amino acids. The V segment lost 5 bases and the J segment 7 bases; nucleotides outside the gene matches: 4. CDR3 residues: CASSLRTGNSPLHF. CDR3 coding DNA: TGTGCCAGCAGCCTACGGACAGGGAATTCACCCCTCCACTTT.

Only a few counts were recorded for this clone. The J gene is TRBJ2-1, the V gene TRBV28, with D unresolved. V was shortened by 2 bases and J by 13 bases, with 15 bases between the two germline ends. The length of the CDR3 is 13 residues. CDR1 is MDHEN and CDR2 is SYDVKM in the germline V gene. The CDR3: CASSLRVPAGQFF. DNA for the CDR3: TGTGCCAGCAGTTTACGGGTCCCCGCAGGACAGTTCTTC.

This clone was detected only a few times. Other DNA variants within this sample encode the same CDR3. The chain recombines TRBV5-4 with TRBJ1-1; D possibly corresponds to TRBD1 (5 bases). Looked up from germline, CDR1 is SGHNT and CDR2 is YYREEE (reference sequence). This CDR3 spans 14 amino acids. With 0 bases removed from V and 5 bases from J, the gap between germline ends came to 11 bases. The CDR3 sequence: CASSLEGIGTEAFF. In nucleotides, the CDR3 is TGTGCCAGCAGCTTGGAGGGGATAGGGACTGAAGCTTTCTTT.

The V gene is TRBV7-3, the J gene TRBJ2-3; D remains ambiguous. The CDR3 is 15 residues long. CDR1 and CDR2 (germline): SGHTA, FQGTGA. V was pared by 1 base and J by 2 bases, with 10 bases between. In DNA, the CDR3 is TGTGCCAGCAGCTTAATGGCTACCCTCACAGATACGCAGTATTTT. This codes for CASSLMATLTDTQYF.

This chain links TRBV5-4 with TRBJ2-7; TRBD2 agrees at 12 bases. This CDR3 comprises 18 residues. Trimming removed 0 bases from V and 2 bases from J; junction bases left unmatched: 9. Germline lookup yields CDR1 SGHNT and CDR2 YYREEE (reference sequence). The CDR3 loop is CASSLDLAGGPVPYEQYF. In DNA, the CDR3 is TGTGCCAGCAGCTTGGATCTAGCGGGGGGGCCAGTCCCCTACGAGCAGTACTTC. Using reference TRBV5-4 and TRBJ2-7 for the parts outside the CDR3, the full variable domain is ETGVTQSPTHLIKTRGQQVTLRCSSQSGHNTVSWYQQALGQGPQFIFQYYREEENGRGNFPPRFSGLQFPNYSSELNVNALELDDSALYLCASSLDLAGGPVPYEQYFGPGTRLTVT.

The chain is built from TRBV6-5 and TRBJ2-5; 11 bases are shared with TRBD2. This CDR3 is 15 amino acids long. The germline V gene encodes CDR1 MNHEY and CDR2 SVGAGI. Losses at the gene ends were 6 bases for V and 1 base for J; bases not matched to a gene: 4. The CDR3 sequence: CASRWLAGGQETQYF. The CDR3 coding sequence is TGTGCCAGCAGGTGGCTAGCGGGGGGCCAAGAGACCCAGTACTTC.

The rearrangement uses TRBV4-1 and TRBJ2-1, with D possibly TRBD2 on 5 matching bases. With 0 bases removed from V and 0 bases from J, the gap between germline ends came to 9 bases. The germline CDR1 and CDR2 sequences are MGHRA and YSYEKL. This CDR3 has 16 amino acids. The CDR3 DNA reads as TGCGCCAGCAGCCAAGATGAAGCGGCCTCCTACAATGAGCAGTTCTTC. It is translated as CASSQDEAASYNEQFF.

CDR3 DNA: TGTGCCTGGAGTCTGCAGGGCAATGAAAAACTGTTTTTT. The encoded protein is CAWSLQGNEKLFF. The chain recombines TRBV30 with TRBJ1-4, with D perhaps matching TRBD1 (5 bases). The V end was cut by 2 bases, the J end by 5 bases, with 9 bases between. This CDR3 region has 13 residues. CDR1 and CDR2 (germline): GTSNPN, SVGIG (reference sequence).

V and J are TRBV27 and TRBJ1-1, with D possibly being TRBD1 (6 bases). This CDR3 contains 14 residues. Trimming cost V 3 bases and J 4 bases, with 12 bases left between them. In germline, CDR1 is MNHEY, CDR2 SMNVEV (reference sequence). This CDR3 is CASSFSGTPTEAFF. The CDR3 coding sequence is TGTGCCAGCAGTTTCTCCGGGACACCCACTGAAGCTTTCTTT.

This rearrangement joins TRBV5-4 to TRBJ2-7, with TRBD2 identical over 13 bases. Germline V gives CDR1 SGHNT, CDR2 YYREEE (reference sequence). J lost 0 bases, V lost 0 bases, and 3 bases had no gene match. The CDR3 sequence is 17 residues long. CDR3 in DNA: TGTGCCAGCAGCTTGGGACTAGCGGGGGGTTACTCCTACGAGCAGTACTTC. Amino acid sequence: CASSLGLAGGYSYEQYF.

The chain couples TRBV5-8 to TRBJ2-5; D may match TRBD1 or TRBD2 (5 bases each). Trimming removed 0 bases from V and 3 bases from J, with 12 bases in between. The CDR3 totals 15 residues. The germline V gene encodes CDR1 SGHTS and CDR2 YDEGEE. CDR3 bases: TGTGCCAGCAGCTTGGCCGGGACCGCGAAAGAGACCCAGTACTTC. This codes for CASSLAGTAKETQYF.

The V gene is TRBV19, the J gene TRBJ1-2, with a weak D call TRBD1 (5 bases). From germline, CDR1 is LNHDA and CDR2 SQIVND (reference sequence). The germline V and J ends were trimmed by 5 bases and 4 bases, with 8 bases remaining between them. The CDR3 totals 12 residues. The CDR3: CASSAGTYGYTF. DNA of the CDR3: TGTGCCAGTAGTGCAGGGACCTATGGCTACACCTTC.

The chain uses TRBV2 and TRBJ2-1; D call uncertain. This CDR3 region has 13 residues. Germline-derived CDR1 and CDR2 are SNHLY and FYNNEI. The CDR3 is CAAQKRLYNEQFF. The CDR3, as DNA: TGTGCAGCCCAAAAAAGGCTCTACAATGAGCAGTTCTTC.

For the CDR3, the DNA is TGCGCCAGCAGCGTGGCCGGGGGACTCAACACTGAAGCTTTCTTT. It is translated as CASSVAGGLNTEAFF. The chain employs TRBV5-1 and TRBJ1-1, with TRBD1 as a possible D gene (5 bases). This CDR3 contains 15 residues. Per germline, CDR1 SGHRS and CDR2 YFSETQ. V lost 4 bases, J lost 2 bases, and 15 bases lay in between.

The chain carries TRBV6-5 and TRBJ2-5; 7 nucleotides agree with TRBD2. From germline, CDR1 is MNHEY and CDR2 SVGAGI. The J segment lost 4 bases and the V segment lost 3 bases, leaving 5 bases of the junction unmatched. The length of the CDR3 is 14 residues. The CDR3 protein is CASSYSGGRETQYF. Here the CDR3 DNA reads TGTGCCAGCAGTTATTCGGGGGGAAGAGAGACCCAGTACTTC.

CDR3 nucleotide sequence: TGTGCCAGCAGCTCATCGGGACTAGCGGGGGCGTGGGGGACAGATACGCAGTATTTT. Its translation: CASSSSGLAGAWGTDTQYF. This chain joins TRBV7-3 and TRBJ2-3; 14 positions agree with TRBD2. Per germline, CDR1 SGHTA and CDR2 FQGTGA. This CDR3 is built from 19 residues. V was clipped by 4 bases and J by 3 bases; unmatched bases: 12.